These 23 T cell receptor beta chains were sequenced from one sample in a study of OX40 agonist ivuxolimab in advanced cancers. Clones were sequenced by immunoSEQ multiplex PCR, and TCRdb holds only the in-frame ones, with some missing. The table shows tens of thousands of clones, with 85% to 90% occurring only once. The specimen was CD4+ or CD8+ T cells sorted from blood, collected in a trial of the OX40 agonist ivuxolimab. The receptors originated from an adult with an advanced solid tumor such as melanoma, head and neck, liver or kidney cancer.

This clone was seen just once. The chain uses TRBV7-2 and TRBJ2-2; 8 positions agree with TRBD1. The CDR3 spans 13 residues. V was clipped by 6 bases and J by 6 bases; unmatched bases: 3. CDR1 SGHTA and CDR2 FQGNSA come from the germline V gene. This chain's CDR3 is CASSSQGAGELFF. CDR3 DNA: TGTGCCAGCAGTTCACAGGGGGCCGGGGAGCTGTTTTTT.

In its sample, this clone was seen once. V gene TRBV19 combines with J gene TRBJ2-2; possibly TRBD2 for D (7 bases). V was pared by 5 bases and J by 3 bases, with 10 bases between. This CDR3 comprises 14 residues. The V gene's germline CDR1 is LNHDA and CDR2 SQIVND (reference sequence). DNA for the CDR3: TGTGCCAGTAGTTGGGGGGGCGACACCGGGGAGCTGTTTTTT. Translation gives CASSWGGDTGELFF.

V is TRBV5-1 and J is TRBJ1-1; weak D call: TRBD1 (6 bases). Germline CDR1 reads SGHRS; CDR2 reads YFSETQ. The length of the CDR3 is 15 residues. Between the trimmed V and J ends, which lost 2 bases and 1 base, there was a span of 12 bases. Here the CDR3 reads CASSLQGATNTEAFF. The DNA of the CDR3 is TGCGCCAGCAGCTTACAGGGTGCGACGAACACTGAAGCTTTCTTT.

This chain joins TRBV18 and TRBJ1-1, with D unclear. V lost 5 bases and J lost 6, with 13 bases in between. Germline lookup yields CDR1 KGHSH and CDR2 LQKENI. This CDR3 comprises 13 residues. CDR3 sequence reads: CASSSDGFSEAFF. CDR3 DNA sequence: TGTGCCAGCTCATCGGACGGATTCTCTGAAGCTTTCTTT.

The V call is TRBV7-8, the J call TRBJ1-4, with 7 bases aligning to TRBD1. CDR1 is SGHVS and CDR2 is FQNEAQ in the germline V gene. CDR3 length: 15 amino acids. The junction had 8 bases not matched to a gene; V was cut back by 5 bases and J by 5 bases. CDR3 region: CASSGWTGENEKLFF. The CDR3 nucleotides are TGTGCCAGCAGCGGGTGGACAGGAGAAAATGAAAAACTGTTTTTT.

V and J are TRBV7-2 and TRBJ2-2; 7 bases match TRBD2. Germline V gives CDR1 SGHTA, CDR2 FQGNSA. The V and J ends lost 8 bases and 1 base, in that order; junction bases with no gene match: 7. The CDR3 runs to 15 residues. For the CDR3, the DNA is TGTGCCAGCTACCTGGGGGGGTGGAACACCGGGGAGCTGTTTTTT. This codes for CASYLGGWNTGELFF.

V and J are TRBV5-1 and TRBJ1-1; 7 bases line up with TRBD1. Trimming took 0 bases from V and 4 from J; bases not matched to a gene: 3. The CDR3 is 14 residues long. Germline lookup yields CDR1 SGHRS and CDR2 YFSETQ. This CDR3 reads CASSLVAGGTEAFF. As DNA, the CDR3 is TGCGCCAGCAGCTTGGTAGCAGGGGGCACTGAAGCTTTCTTT.

This rearrangement joins TRBV18 to TRBJ2-5; TRBD2 aligns across 8 bases. V dropped 2 bases and J dropped 4; count of bases not matched to a gene: 3. The germline gives CDR1 KGHSH, CDR2 LQKENI. The length of the CDR3 is 14 residues. CDR3 region: CASSPVRGGETQYF. The DNA of the CDR3 is TGTGCCAGCTCACCAGTTCGGGGGGGAGAGACCCAGTACTTC.

The J gene is TRBJ2-1, the V gene TRBV27; D uncertain. This CDR3 has 17 amino acids. Trimming stripped 2 bases from V and 3 bases from J, with 17 bases between. The germline CDR1 and CDR2 sequences are MNHEY and SMNVEV (reference sequence). CDR3 in amino acids: CASSLSPRSNFYNEQFF. The DNA of the CDR3 is TGTGCCAGCAGTTTAAGTCCCCGTTCCAATTTCTACAATGAGCAGTTCTTC.

The CDR3 is CASSTDGLREKLFF. The CDR3 region has the DNA TGTGCCAGCAGCACGGACGGCCTCAGAGAAAAACTGTTTTTT. The genes are TRBV7-2 and TRBJ1-4; the D is unclear. The V end lost 5 bases, the J end lost 8 bases, and 15 bases lay between the germline ends. CDR1 and CDR2 from the germline V gene are SGHTA and FQGNSA. The CDR3 covers 14 residues.

This clone has a single count. This chain links TRBV19 with TRBJ1-5; D is perhaps TRBD1 (6 bases). The CDR3 totals 18 residues. The ends were cut back, 3 bases at V and 2 bases at J, with 20 bases in the middle. Germline V lookup: CDR1 LNHDA, CDR2 SQIVND (reference sequence). The CDR3 DNA follows: TGTGCCAGTAGTATCCCCCTCGGGGGGGCCCCTCGCAATCAGCCCCAGCATTTT. Translating gives CASSIPLGGAPRNQPQHF.

The V and J genes are TRBV5-8 and TRBJ1-1, with D perhaps TRBD1 (6 bases). Germline V lookup: CDR1 SGHTS, CDR2 YDEGEE. The V end was cut by 4 bases, the J end by 0 bases, with 16 bases between. This CDR3 comprises 16 residues. The CDR3 DNA reads as TGTGCCAGCAGCACCTGGGGGGCCAGAATGAACACTGAAGCTTTCTTT. Translation gives CASSTWGARMNTEAFF.

A single count supports this clone. The rearrangement joins TRBV7-9 to TRBJ1-2, with D maybe TRBD1 (5 bases). CDR1 is SEHNR and CDR2 is FQNEAQ in the germline V gene (reference sequence). V was trimmed by 2 bases and J by 2 bases, leaving 9 bases between them. The CDR3 runs 14 residues. CDR3 DNA sequence: TGTGCCAGCAGCTTATCCGGGACCAACTATGGCTACACCTTC. Encoded protein: CASSLSGTNYGYTF.

V usage is TRBV11-2 and J usage is TRBJ1-6; 9 nucleotides match TRBD1. This CDR3 is built from 15 residues. CDR1 SGHAT and CDR2 FQNNGV come from the germline V gene. The V gene end was trimmed by 4 bases and the J gene end by 10 bases; junction bases not matched to a gene: 8. The CDR3 protein is CASSSNPGQGSPLHF. DNA of the CDR3: TGTGCCAGCAGCTCTAATCCGGGACAGGGATCACCCCTCCACTTT.

The rearrangement links TRBV6-5 to TRBJ1-2, with D possibly TRBD1 on 5 matching bases. Germline V gene lookup returns CDR1 MNHEY and CDR2 SVGAGI. With 6 bases removed from V and 7 bases from J, the gap between germline ends came to 12 bases. The CDR3 has 12 residues. The CDR3 here is CASRLLGGGYTF. CDR3 coding DNA: TGTGCCAGCAGATTATTGGGGGGTGGCTACACCTTC.

The rearrangement links TRBV7-9 to TRBJ2-5; D unclear. Deletions cut 2 bases from V and 9 bases from J, with 7 bases between. CDR1 is SEHNR and CDR2 is FQNEAQ in the germline V gene (reference sequence). The CDR3 consists of 11 residues. This CDR3 reads CASSLLESQYF. In DNA, the CDR3 is TGTGCCAGCAGCTTATTGGAGTCCCAGTACTTC.

The gene calls are TRBV19 and TRBJ2-1; D not certain. Between the trimmed V and J ends, which lost 2 bases and 7 bases, there was a span of 18 bases. The germline V gene encodes CDR1 LNHDA and CDR2 SQIVND (reference sequence). This CDR3 has 16 amino acids. This CDR3 reads CASSIWRGTVRNEQFF. CDR3 sequence (DNA): TGTGCCAGTAGTATATGGAGAGGAACAGTCAGGAATGAGCAGTTCTTC.

The chain links TRBV2 to TRBJ1-4; TRBD1 might be the D (5 bases). Germline-derived CDR1 and CDR2 are SNHLY and FYNNEI. V was clipped by 3 bases and J by 4 bases, with 12 bases between them. The CDR3 spans 15 residues. CDR3: CASSDWDARNEKLFF. CDR3 bases: TGTGCCAGCAGTGATTGGGACGCTCGTAATGAAAAACTGTTTTTT.

This clone was found once. V gene TRBV27 combines with J gene TRBJ1-5; tentatively, D is TRBD1 (5 bases). This CDR3 contains 16 residues. V was clipped by 2 bases and J by 4 bases, with 15 bases between them. Germline V CDR1 and CDR2: MNHEY, SMNVEV (reference sequence). The CDR3 DNA sequence: TGTGCCAGCAGTTTAAGGGGTAACTTCAGAAATCAGCCCCAGCATTTT. The encoded protein is CASSLRGNFRNQPQHF.

The V and J genes are TRBV11-2 and TRBJ1-1; TRBD1 matches at 10 bases. The V and J ends lost 1 base and 4 bases, in that order; junction bases with no gene match: 12. This CDR3 has 18 amino acids. Looked up from germline, CDR1 is SGHAT and CDR2 is FQNNGV. The DNA for the CDR3 is TGTGCCAGCAGCTTAGTGGGACAGGGGATGGCATCCGGCACTGAAGCTTTCTTT. Translated: CASSLVGQGMASGTEAFF.

The CDR3 bases are TGTGCCAGTAGTACTCCCGATCAGGTCACCGGGGAGCTGTTTTTT. Protein product: CASSTPDQVTGELFF. The chain joins TRBV19 to TRBJ2-2, with D uncertain. This CDR3 has 15 residues. V was trimmed by 4 bases and J by 4 bases, leaving 13 bases between them. From germline, CDR1 is LNHDA and CDR2 SQIVND (reference sequence).

The chain links TRBV5-8 to TRBJ1-5; D gene unclear. Between the trimmed V and J ends, which lost 4 bases and 3 bases, there was a span of 14 bases. The CDR3 runs to 15 residues. Germline V gene lookup returns CDR1 SGHTS and CDR2 YDEGEE. CDR3 sequence (DNA): TGTGCCAGCAGCGCGGTCGGGTTCTTCAATCAGCCCCAGCATTTT. This encodes CASSAVGFFNQPQHF.

The table lists this clone with a count of one. The chain is built from TRBV6-1 and TRBJ1-5; 7 bases line up with TRBD1. Germline V gene sequence: CDR1 MNHNS, CDR2 SASEGT. The CDR3 contains 15 residues. The ends lost 5 bases at V and 6 bases at J; junction bases unmatched: 10. The CDR3 is CASSRVTGSRQPQHF. CDR3 sequence (DNA): TGTGCCAGCAGTCGAGTGACAGGGAGCCGTCAGCCCCAGCATTTT.